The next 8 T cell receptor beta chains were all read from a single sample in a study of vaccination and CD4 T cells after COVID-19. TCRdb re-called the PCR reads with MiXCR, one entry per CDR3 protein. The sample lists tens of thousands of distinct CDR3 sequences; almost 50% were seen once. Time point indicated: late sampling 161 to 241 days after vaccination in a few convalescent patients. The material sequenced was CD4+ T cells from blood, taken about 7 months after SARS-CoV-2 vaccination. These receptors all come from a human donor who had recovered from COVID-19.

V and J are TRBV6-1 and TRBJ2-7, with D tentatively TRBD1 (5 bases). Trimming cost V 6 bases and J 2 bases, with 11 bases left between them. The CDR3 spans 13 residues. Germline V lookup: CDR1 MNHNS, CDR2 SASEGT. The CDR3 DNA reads TGTGCCAGCAGCCGAGACAGTACCTACGAGCAGTACTTC. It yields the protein CASSRDSTYEQYF.

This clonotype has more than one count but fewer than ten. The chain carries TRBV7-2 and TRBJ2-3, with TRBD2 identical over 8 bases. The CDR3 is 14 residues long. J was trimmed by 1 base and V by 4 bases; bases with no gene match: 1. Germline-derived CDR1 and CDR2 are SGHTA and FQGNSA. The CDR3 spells CASSSTSGTDTQYF. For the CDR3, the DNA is TGTGCCAGCAGCTCGACTAGCGGCACAGATACGCAGTATTTT.

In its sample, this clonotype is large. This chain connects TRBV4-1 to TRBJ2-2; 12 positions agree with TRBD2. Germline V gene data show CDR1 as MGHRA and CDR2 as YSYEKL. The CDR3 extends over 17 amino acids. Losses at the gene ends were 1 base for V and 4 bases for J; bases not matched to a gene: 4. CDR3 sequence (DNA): TGCGCCAGCAGCCAAGCTAGCGGGAGGGCCTCCACCGGGGAGCTGTTTTTT. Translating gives CASSQASGRASTGELFF.

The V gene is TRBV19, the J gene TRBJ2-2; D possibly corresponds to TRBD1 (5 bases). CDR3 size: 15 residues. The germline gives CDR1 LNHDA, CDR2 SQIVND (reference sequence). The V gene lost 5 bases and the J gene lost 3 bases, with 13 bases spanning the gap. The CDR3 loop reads CASSRSRAYTGELFF. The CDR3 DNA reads TGTGCCAGTAGTCGGAGCAGGGCGTACACCGGGGAGCTGTTTTTT.

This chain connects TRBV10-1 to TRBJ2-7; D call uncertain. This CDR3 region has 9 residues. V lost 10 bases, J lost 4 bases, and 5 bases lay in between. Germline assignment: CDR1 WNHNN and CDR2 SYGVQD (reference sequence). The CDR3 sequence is CANVYEQYF. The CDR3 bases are TGCGCCAATGTGTACGAGCAGTACTTC.

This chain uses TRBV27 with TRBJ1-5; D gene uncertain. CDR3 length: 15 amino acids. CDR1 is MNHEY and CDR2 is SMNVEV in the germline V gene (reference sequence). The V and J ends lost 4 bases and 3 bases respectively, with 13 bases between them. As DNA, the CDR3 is TGTGCCAGCAGTTCCCCCCGGGATATCAATCAGCCCCAGCATTTT. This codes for CASSSPRDINQPQHF.

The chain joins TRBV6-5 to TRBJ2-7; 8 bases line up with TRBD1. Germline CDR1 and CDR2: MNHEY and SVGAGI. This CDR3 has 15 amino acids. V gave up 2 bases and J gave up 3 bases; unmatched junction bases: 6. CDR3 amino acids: CASSYNDRGDYEQYF. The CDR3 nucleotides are TGTGCCAGCAGTTACAACGACAGGGGAGACTACGAGCAGTACTTC.

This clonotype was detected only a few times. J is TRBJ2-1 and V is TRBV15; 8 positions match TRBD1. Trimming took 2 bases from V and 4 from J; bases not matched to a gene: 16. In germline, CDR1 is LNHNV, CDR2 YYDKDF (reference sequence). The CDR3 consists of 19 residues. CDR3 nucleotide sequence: TGTGCCACCAGCAGACCTACCTCGATCGACAGGGGAGAGTACAATGAGCAGTTCTTC. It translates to CATSRPTSIDRGEYNEQFF. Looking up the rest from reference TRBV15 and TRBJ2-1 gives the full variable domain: DAMVIQNPRYQVTQFGKPVTLSCSQTLNHNVMYWYQQKSSQAPKLLFHYYDKDFNNEADTPDNFQSRRPNTSFCFLDIRSPGLGDTAMYLCATSRPTSIDRGEYNEQFFGPGTRLTVL.